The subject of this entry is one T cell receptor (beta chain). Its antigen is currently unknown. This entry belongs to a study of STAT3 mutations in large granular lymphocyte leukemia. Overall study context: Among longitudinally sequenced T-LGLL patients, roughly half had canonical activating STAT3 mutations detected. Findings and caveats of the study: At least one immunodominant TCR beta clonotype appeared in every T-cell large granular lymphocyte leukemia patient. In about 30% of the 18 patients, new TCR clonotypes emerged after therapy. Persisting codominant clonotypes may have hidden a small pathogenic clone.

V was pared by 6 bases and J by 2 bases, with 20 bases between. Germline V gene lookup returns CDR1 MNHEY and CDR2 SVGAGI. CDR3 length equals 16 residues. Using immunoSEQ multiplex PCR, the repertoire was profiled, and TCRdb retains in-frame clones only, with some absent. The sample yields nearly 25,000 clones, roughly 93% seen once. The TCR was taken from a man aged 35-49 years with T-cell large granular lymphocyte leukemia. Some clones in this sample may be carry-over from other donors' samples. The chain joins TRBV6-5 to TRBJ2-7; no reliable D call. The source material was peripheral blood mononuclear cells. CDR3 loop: CASSYGRLGQTYEQYF. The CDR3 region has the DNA TGTGCCAGCAGCTACGGACGCCTAGGGCAGACCTACGAGCAGTACTTC.